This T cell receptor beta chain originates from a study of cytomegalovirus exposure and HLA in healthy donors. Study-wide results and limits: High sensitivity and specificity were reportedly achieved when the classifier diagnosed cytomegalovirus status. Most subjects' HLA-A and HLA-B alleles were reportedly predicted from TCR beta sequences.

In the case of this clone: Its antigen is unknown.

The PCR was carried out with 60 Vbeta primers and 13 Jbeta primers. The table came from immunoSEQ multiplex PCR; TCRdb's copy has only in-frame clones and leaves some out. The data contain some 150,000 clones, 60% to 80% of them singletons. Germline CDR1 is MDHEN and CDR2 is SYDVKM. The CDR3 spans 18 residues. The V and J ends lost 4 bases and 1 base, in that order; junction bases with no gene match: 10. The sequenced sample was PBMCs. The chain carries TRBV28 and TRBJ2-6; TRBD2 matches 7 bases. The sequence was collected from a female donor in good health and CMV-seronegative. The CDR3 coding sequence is TGTGCCAGCAGTTCAAAGCGGGACTATTCTTCTGGGGCCAACGTCCTGACTTTC. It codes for CASSSKRDYSSGANVLTF.